This T cell receptor beta chain was sequenced for a study of cytomegalovirus exposure and HLA in healthy donors. Study-wide findings and caveats: A later analysis reportedly found fewer N-insertions in an Asian-associated ancestry cluster than the approximately 660-donor mean.

Points on this clone: The antigen remains undetermined.

Germline CDR1 reads SGHVS; CDR2 reads FNYEAQ. This CDR3 comprises 16 residues. V lost 4 bases and J lost 2; bases outside the gene matches: 5. When sampled, the donors appeared nominally healthy, though they likely had unrecorded immune exposures. PCR was performed using 60 Vbeta and 13 Jbeta primers. How the authors handled the data: The count from a later analysis was roughly 80 million unique TCR beta chains, about 10 million of them shared. Repertoires were generated with immunoSEQ multiplex PCR, while TCRdb's copy carries only in-frame clones and drops some. D and trimming were read from the DNA, whereas the V and J calls and clone size are those reported in that table. The table shows about 140,000 clones, with around 79% occurring only once.

The clonotype originates from a woman aged 40 to 50 in good health and CMV-seronegative. V gene TRBV7-6 combines with J gene TRBJ1-1; 12 bases are shared with TRBD1. Material: PBMCs. The CDR3 region has the DNA TGTGCCAGCAGCTCACCCGGGACAGGGGGCAACACTGAAGCTTTCTTT. Amino acid sequence: CASSSPGTGGNTEAFF.